This TCR beta chain appears in the sequencing data of a study of Graves' ophthalmopathy and Graves' hyperthyroidism. Study-wide findings and caveats: Blood contained most expanded thyroid clonotypes exceeding 0.001 frequency. Sensitivity reached 85% to 90% and specificity about 81% for a 13-signature model separating ophthalmopathy from stable hyperthyroidism.

Details on this clonotype: The antigen remains unidentified.

Included hyperthyroidism patients were aged 18 to 65 and newly diagnosed (under 2 months' duration). Diagnoses were established from clinical symptoms, serum thyroxine, TRAb, thyroid ultrasound and orbital computed tomography. The CDR3 loop spans 15 amino acids. CDR1 and CDR2 (germline): SEHNR, FQNEAQ (reference sequence). V trimming: 6 bases; J trimming: 3 bases; junction bases outside the gene matches: 10. RNA transcripts yielded amplified TCR beta CDR3 regions. Scientists carried out first-round RT-PCR using HTBI primers and then a second-round multiplex PCR. MiXCR, run by TCRdb on the multiplex PCR reads, gives a single entry per CDR3 protein. Here the sample spans some 1.1 million distinct CDR3 sequences, roughly 35% being singletons.

The rearrangement links TRBV7-9 to TRBJ2-7; 8 bases align to TRBD1. Source material: peripheral blood or thyroid tissue (not recorded which). The sequence derives from an adult man with Graves' hyperthyroidism. In nucleotides, the CDR3 is TGTGCCAGCAGACCGACAGGGGTGAACCACTACGAGCAGTACTTC. It encodes CASRPTGVNHYEQYF. Full variable domain (missing parts from reference TRBV7-9 and TRBJ2-7): DTGVSQNPRHKITKRGQNVTFRCDPISEHNRLYWYRQTLGQGPEFLTYFQNEAQLEKSRLLSDRFSAERPKGSFSTLEIQRTEQGDSAMYLCASRPTGVNHYEQYFGPGTRLTVT.